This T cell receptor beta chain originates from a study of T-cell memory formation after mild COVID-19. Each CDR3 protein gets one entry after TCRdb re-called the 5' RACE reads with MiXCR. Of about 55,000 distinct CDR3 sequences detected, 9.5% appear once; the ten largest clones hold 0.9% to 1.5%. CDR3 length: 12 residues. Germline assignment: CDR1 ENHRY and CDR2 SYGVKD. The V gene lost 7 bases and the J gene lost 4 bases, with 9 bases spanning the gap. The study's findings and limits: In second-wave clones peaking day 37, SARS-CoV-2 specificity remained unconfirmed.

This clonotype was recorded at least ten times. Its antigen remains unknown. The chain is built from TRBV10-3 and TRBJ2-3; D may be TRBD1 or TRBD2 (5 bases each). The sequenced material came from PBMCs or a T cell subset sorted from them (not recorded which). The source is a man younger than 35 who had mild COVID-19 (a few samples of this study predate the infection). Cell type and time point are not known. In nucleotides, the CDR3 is TGTGCCATCATGGGGGTTGCAGATACGCAGTATTTT. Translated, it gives CAIMGVADTQYF.